These 25 T cell receptor beta chains were all obtained from the same sample, sequenced in a study of blood T cells in healthy people across ages. The use of a sample-barcoded 5' primer and a J-beta primer mix characterized a second PCR of roughly 6 to 11 cycles. TCRdb re-called the 5' RACE reads with MiXCR, one entry per CDR3 protein. This sample has roughly 730,000 distinct CDR3 sequences, with 56% found just once. Material for sequencing was blood. The receptors shown here come from a man between 35 and 55 years old in good health.

The rearrangement joins TRBV12-3 or TRBV12-4 to TRBJ1-1; the D is unclear. This CDR3 is built from 13 residues. V was pared by 5 bases and J by 7 bases, with 14 bases between. The CDR3 DNA reads TGTGCCAGCAGTGTGAGGCAGGAGCTTGAAGCTTTCTTT. It specifies CASSVRQELEAFF.

This chain uses TRBV12-3 or TRBV12-4 with TRBJ1-6; D is unclear. The CDR3 runs to 11 residues. Trimming took 1 base from V and 11 from J, leaving 3 bases between them. The CDR3 loop is CASSLGTPLHF. CDR3 DNA sequence: TGTGCCAGCAGTTTAGGGACACCCCTCCACTTT.

This clonotype was detected a few times. The chain joins TRBV7-9 to TRBJ1-2; possible D gene TRBD1, 5 bases. V gave up 4 bases and J gave up 0 bases, with 12 bases separating them. This CDR3 region has 15 residues. CDR1 is SEHNR, CDR2 FQNEAQ, per germline (reference sequence). In nucleotides, the CDR3 is TGTGCCAGCAGCTGGAACAGGCCTTCTAACTATGGCTACACCTTC. As protein: CASSWNRPSNYGYTF.

The V and J genes are TRBV4-3 and TRBJ2-7; 10 nucleotides line up with TRBD2. V lost 0 bases to trimming and J lost 1 base; unmatched junction nucleotides: 3. The CDR3 totals 16 residues. The V gene's germline CDR1 is LGHNA and CDR2 YSLEER. The CDR3 DNA reads TGCGCCAGCAGCCAAGATTGGACTAGCGGATCCTACGAGCAGTACTTC. As protein: CASSQDWTSGSYEQYF.

The chain is built from TRBV5-1 and TRBJ2-5, with 7 bases lining up with TRBD2. Germline CDR1 reads SGHRS; CDR2 reads YFSETQ. The CDR3 runs 18 residues. J was trimmed by 5 bases and V by 0 bases; bases with no gene match: 16. CDR3 region: CASSLEGAQRGSGETQYF. The CDR3 DNA follows: TGCGCCAGCAGCTTGGAAGGGGCCCAGCGCGGGAGCGGCGAGACCCAGTACTTC. Complete variable domain (other parts from reference TRBV5-1 and TRBJ2-5): KAGVTQTPRYLIKTRGQQVTLSCSPISGHRSVSWYQQTPGQGLQFLFEYFSETQRNKGNFPGRFSGRQFSNSRSEMNVSTLELGDSALYLCASSLEGAQRGSGETQYFGPGTRLLVL.

This chain links TRBV5-1 with TRBJ1-3; D uncertain. In germline, CDR1 is SGHRS, CDR2 YFSETQ. CDR3 length equals 13 residues. Between the trimmed V and J ends, which lost 4 bases and 8 bases, there was a span of 13 bases. In nucleotides, the CDR3 is TGCGCCAGCAGCCCCCGGTCGCGGCACACCATATATTTT. Its protein is CASSPRSRHTIYF.

The rearrangement uses TRBV12-3 or TRBV12-4 and TRBJ2-1; the match to TRBD2 covers 16 bases. The CDR3 runs 18 residues. J was trimmed by 2 bases and V by 7 bases; bases with no gene match: 8. CDR3 in DNA: TGTGCCAGCACTCCGGGACTAGCGGGGGGGCCGGCCTACAATGAGCAGTTCTTC. Amino acids: CASTPGLAGGPAYNEQFF.

This chain connects TRBV10-3 to TRBJ1-4; D is ambiguous. This CDR3 region has 12 residues. V lost 10 bases to trimming and J lost 5 bases, with 11 bases between them. Germline-derived CDR1 and CDR2 are ENHRY and SYGVKD. The CDR3 DNA sequence: TGTGCCACGGGTTGGCCCAATGAAAAACTGTTTTTT. It specifies CATGWPNEKLFF.

This clonotype was found a few times. The chain links TRBV7-2 to TRBJ2-7; 8 bases line up with TRBD2. Germline lookup yields CDR1 SGHTA and CDR2 FQGNSA. This CDR3 is built from 16 residues. V shed 1 base, J shed 0 bases, and the junction held 5 bases outside the gene matches. DNA of the CDR3: TGTGCCAGCAGCTTAGACGGAGCGGGGGTCTCCTACGAGCAGTACTTC. As protein: CASSLDGAGVSYEQYF.

In its sample, this clonotype was seen a few times. The chain carries TRBV13 and TRBJ2-5, with 8 bases fitting TRBD2. Per germline, CDR1 PRHDT and CDR2 FYEKMQ (reference sequence). CDR3 size: 15 residues. The ends lost 1 base at V and 11 bases at J; junction bases unmatched: 12. This CDR3 reads CASSLAGGRNREQYF. The CDR3 DNA follows: TGTGCCAGCAGCTTAGCGGGGGGGCGAAATCGTGAGCAGTACTTC.

This chain connects TRBV20-1 to TRBJ2-1; 9 bases match TRBD1. TRBJ2-7 explains the end of the DNA better; the J call may be wrong. The CDR3 is 18 residues long. CDR1 and CDR2 from the germline V gene are DFQATT and SNEGSKA (reference sequence). In nucleotides, the CDR3 is TGCAGTGCCCCCACCCGGGGAGGACAGGGGAGCTCCTACAATGAGCAGTACTTC. Translated, it gives CSAPTRGGQGSSYNEQYF.

The rearrangement links TRBV7-3 to TRBJ2-1; D is perhaps TRBD2 (5 bases). Per the germline V gene, CDR1 is SGHTA and CDR2 is FQGTGA. V was pared by 5 bases and J by 8 bases, with 16 bases between. CDR3 length: 14 residues. The CDR3, as DNA: TGTGCCAGCAGCGCCCAGACTGGGAGCCATGAGCAGTTCTTC. Its translation: CASSAQTGSHEQFF.

This clonotype was seen only once. DNA of the CDR3: TGTGCCAGCAGTGAATTAGTACAGACTAGCACAGATACGCAGTATTTT. It codes for CASSELVQTSTDTQYF. The V call is TRBV6-1, the J call TRBJ2-3; D gene ambiguous. This CDR3 comprises 16 residues. The V gene's germline CDR1 is MNHNS and CDR2 SASEGT. Trimming took off 2 bases at V and 0 bases at J, with 12 bases between the two ends.

On this clonotype: One end of the junction fails to match germline, which may point to a read error. J is TRBJ1-4 and V is TRBV12-3 or TRBV12-4, with D perhaps TRBD1 (5 bases). This CDR3 is built from 14 residues. The CDR3: CANSVRGGGEKLFF. CDR3 coding DNA: TGTGCCAACAGTGTACGGGGGGGAGGTGAAAAACTGTTTTTT.

The rearrangement joins TRBV7-9 to TRBJ2-2, with D perhaps matching TRBD1 (6 bases). V was pared by 8 bases and J by 4 bases, with 14 bases between. CDR3 length equals 14 residues. Germline-derived CDR1 and CDR2 are SEHNR and FQNEAQ (reference sequence). In DNA form, the CDR3 reads TGTGCCAGCTCCGCCAGGGGATCCACCGGGGAGCTGTTTTTT. Its translation: CASSARGSTGELFF.

The gene calls are TRBV9 and TRBJ2-7; no clear D. This CDR3 has 13 residues. The ends were cut back, 4 bases at V and 0 bases at J, with 8 bases in the middle. CDR1 and CDR2 from the germline V gene are SGDLS and YYNGEE. Here the CDR3 reads CASSKASSYEQYF. CDR3 DNA: TGTGCCAGCAGCAAGGCTAGCTCCTACGAGCAGTACTTC.

The table lists this clonotype with a few counts. This chain uses TRBV29-1 with TRBJ2-7; no clear D gene. V lost 1 base, J lost 9 bases, and 13 bases lay in between. Germline CDR1 SQVTM, CDR2 ANQGSEA. The CDR3 spans 12 residues. The CDR3 reads CSVEGYGVVQYF. CDR3 coding DNA: TGCAGCGTTGAAGGGTATGGGGTGGTGCAGTACTTC.

V and J are TRBV2 and TRBJ2-7; TRBD2 agrees at 11 bases. Judging by the DNA end, TRBJ2-5 fits better; the J call may be wrong. The CDR3 sequence is 16 residues long. Per germline, CDR1 SNHLY and CDR2 FYNNEI. The CDR3 loop reads CASSEALAGGQGTQYF. As DNA, the CDR3 is TGTGCCAGCAGTGAGGCCCTAGCGGGGGGCCAGGGGACCCAGTACTTC.

J is TRBJ2-5 and V is TRBV20-1; 10 positions match TRBD2. The junction had 11 bases not matched to a gene; V was cut back by 5 bases and J by 11 bases. CDR3 length: 13 amino acids. In germline, CDR1 is DFQATT, CDR2 SNEGSKA (reference sequence). The CDR3, as DNA: TGCAGTGCTCCCGGACTAGCGGCAAATGAGCAGTACTTC. The encoded protein is CSAPGLAANEQYF.

V and J are TRBV27 and TRBJ1-6, with 7 bases fitting TRBD1. The V gene end was trimmed by 4 bases and the J gene end by 10 bases; junction bases not matched to a gene: 10. CDR1 MNHEY and CDR2 SMNVEV come from the germline V gene (reference sequence). The CDR3 is 15 residues long. CDR3 residues: CASSSGTAAVSPLHF. The CDR3 coding sequence is TGTGCCAGCAGTTCCGGGACAGCTGCAGTCTCACCCCTCCACTTT.

This clonotype turned up a few times. The chain has TRBV20-1 and TRBJ2-5, with TRBD2 matching over 12 bases. Germline V gene sequence: CDR1 DFQATT, CDR2 SNEGSKA (reference sequence). Trimming removed 1 base from V and 7 bases from J; junction bases left unmatched: 7. The CDR3 extends over 15 amino acids. The CDR3 region is CSARGTSGIGGTQYF. Here the CDR3 DNA reads TGCAGTGCTAGAGGGACTAGCGGGATCGGAGGGACCCAGTACTTC.

The chain combines TRBV6-5 with TRBJ2-5, with D tentatively TRBD2 (6 bases). Germline assignment: CDR1 MNHEY and CDR2 SVGAGI. The ends were cut back, 7 bases at V and 5 bases at J, with 17 bases in the middle. The CDR3 spans 14 residues. The CDR3 DNA sequence: TGTGCCAGCATTGGAAGCGACGGAGGGGAGACCCAGTACTTC. It yields the protein CASIGSDGGETQYF.

The sample holds a few counts of this clonotype. The genes are TRBV6-2 or TRBV6-3 and TRBJ2-7; TRBD2 aligns across 7 bases. Unmatched junction bases numbered 10, after V lost 6 bases and J lost 2 bases. The CDR3 has 15 residues. The germline V gene encodes CDR1 MNHEY and CDR2 SVGEGT. CDR3 amino acids: CASSHGEGNTYEQYF. CDR3 in DNA: TGTGCCAGCAGCCACGGGGAGGGGAACACCTACGAGCAGTACTTC.

This clonotype was recorded a few times. The chain uses TRBV15 and TRBJ2-3; D is possibly TRBD1 or TRBD2 (6 bases each). Germline V lookup: CDR1 LNHNV, CDR2 YYDKDF (reference sequence). The CDR3 is 15 amino acids. Trimming removed 1 base from V and 3 bases from J, with 11 bases in between. CDR3 bases: TGTGCCACCAGCAGAGCTGGAGGGGGAACAGATACGCAGTATTTT. This codes for CATSRAGGGTDTQYF.

The CDR3 sequence: CASSFLSRMATQYF. The CDR3 bases are TGTGCCAGCAGTTTCCTAAGTAGAATGGCGACGCAGTACTTC. V and J are TRBV27 and TRBJ2-7; D gene uncertain. Germline loops: CDR1 MNHEY, CDR2 SMNVEV (reference sequence). The CDR3 is 14 residues long. Trimming took off 3 bases at V and 9 bases at J, with 18 bases between the two ends.